This T cell receptor beta chain was captured by sequencing in a study of blood T cell repertoires in COVID-19. V gave up 5 bases and J gave up 6 bases, with 8 bases separating them. The CDR3 covers 13 residues. Germline CDR1 and CDR2: SNHLY and FYNNEI. Repertoires were generated with immunoSEQ multiplex PCR, while TCRdb's copy carries only in-frame clones and drops some. The sample has about 140,000 clones, roughly 84% seen once. This clone was observed a handful of times. The origin of this receptor is a young man with COVID-19, enrolled during active disease. The J gene is TRBJ1-6, the V gene TRBV2; D remains ambiguous. The sample consisted of peripheral blood. DNA of the CDR3: TGTGCCAGCAGTAAATCTCTTAATTCACCCCTCCACTTT. This gives the protein CASSKSLNSPLHF.